Presented here are 13 T cell receptor beta chains from one specimen sequenced in a study of blood T cells in healthy people across ages. Together with a sample-barcoded 5' primer, a J-beta primer mix was included in a second PCR lasting about 6 to 12 cycles. TCRdb passed the 5' RACE reads through MiXCR, listing each CDR3 protein once. The table has over 750,000 distinct CDR3 sequences, roughly 25% seen once. The sample was also reused in another study, on T cells of mothers and their children.

The sequencing sample was made of blood. The source of these receptors is a boy younger than 18 in good health.

The CDR3 region has the DNA TGTGCCAGCAGCTCGCTAGCGGGAGACAATGAGCAGTTCTTC. It specifies CASSSLAGDNEQFF. The V call is TRBV7-9, the J call TRBJ2-1; 10 bases align to TRBD2. Germline CDR1 and CDR2: SEHNR and FQNEAQ (reference sequence). The CDR3 extends over 14 amino acids. With 4 bases clipped from V and 5 bases from J, the junction kept 2 bases outside the gene matches.

Note on this clonotype: An end of the junction differs from the germline gene, which may be a read error. The chain uses TRBV4-3 and TRBJ2-5; TRBD1 is a possible D gene (6 bases). Germline V gene sequence: CDR1 LGHNA, CDR2 YSLEER. The CDR3 covers 15 residues. CDR3 sequence reads: CASGQDQGRGETQYF. The CDR3 DNA follows: TGCGCCAGCGGCCAAGATCAGGGGCGAGGGGAGACCCAGTACTTC.

This clonotype was seen only a few times. J is TRBJ1-3 and V is TRBV11-2, with a weak D call TRBD1 (6 bases). Germline-derived CDR1 and CDR2 are SGHAT and FQNNGV. The CDR3 extends over 17 amino acids. V dropped 3 bases and J dropped 4 bases, with 19 bases sitting between them. CDR3 DNA sequence: TGTGCCAGCAGCTTTGACATTCCAGGGGTATCAGGAAACACCATATATTTT. Translated: CASSFDIPGVSGNTIYF.

The chain links TRBV6-6 to TRBJ1-1; D unclear. The CDR3 runs 13 residues. V was clipped by 11 bases and J by 4 bases, with 17 bases between them. Germline lookup yields CDR1 MNHNY and CDR2 SVGAGI (reference sequence). Here the CDR3 reads CAGCRGVSTEAFF. The CDR3 DNA reads as TGTGCCGGGTGCCGGGGAGTGAGCACTGAAGCTTTCTTT.

This clonotype appeared a few times. This chain links TRBV20-1 with TRBJ2-5; 7 bases are shared with TRBD2. The V gene end was trimmed by 0 bases and the J gene end by 6 bases; junction bases not matched to a gene: 10. The germline V gene encodes CDR1 DFQATT and CDR2 SNEGSKA (reference sequence). The CDR3 totals 15 residues. The CDR3 coding sequence is TGCAGTGCTAGAGAGGGCGTGGAGGGAGGGAAGACCCAGTACTTC. Translation gives CSAREGVEGGKTQYF.

V is TRBV7-6 and J is TRBJ2-5; the match to TRBD2 covers 10 bases. The DNA end is a closer match to TRBJ2-7, so the J assignment may be wrong. CDR1 and CDR2 from the germline V gene are SGHVS and FNYEAQ. CDR3 length: 12 amino acids. The DNA for the CDR3 is TGTGCCAGCAGTCAGCGGGGGGGCGAGCAGTACTTC. Its protein product is CASSQRGGEQYF.

The chain joins TRBV12-3 or TRBV12-4 to TRBJ2-5; 7 nucleotides match TRBD2. The J call may be in error: the DNA end matches TRBJ2-1 better. The CDR3 consists of 13 residues. In nucleotides, the CDR3 is TGTGCCAGCAGCCCTAGGGAGGGCGGAGAGCAGTTCTTC. Amino acids: CASSPREGGEQFF.

This chain joins TRBV11-1 and TRBJ2-2; D may be TRBD1 (5 bases). Trimming left V 6 bases short and J 7 bases short, with 9 bases between. CDR3 length: 12 residues. Germline CDR1 SGHAT, CDR2 FQDESV (reference sequence). The CDR3 nucleotides are TGTGCCAGCAGTCTACAGGACGGGGAGCTGTTTTTT. As protein: CASSLQDGELFF.

The chain has TRBV3-1 and TRBJ2-1; D uncertain. This CDR3 comprises 12 residues. CDR1 and CDR2 from the germline V gene are LGHDT and YNNKEL (reference sequence). Trimming pared 7 bases from V and 9 bases from J, leaving 13 bases between. The CDR3 nucleotides read TGTGCCAGCACCTCAATATGGTCTGAGCAGTTCTTC. It codes for CASTSIWSEQFF.

V gene TRBV28 combines with J gene TRBJ2-4, with D uncertain. Looked up from germline, CDR1 is MDHEN and CDR2 is SYDVKM. The CDR3 is made up of 16 amino acids. The V end lost 2 bases, the J end lost 4 bases, and 15 bases lay between the germline ends. The CDR3 sequence: CASSLLSGQTKNIQYF. The DNA of the CDR3 is TGTGCCAGCAGTTTACTATCTGGGCAGACAAAAAACATTCAGTACTTC.

The genes are TRBV4-3 and TRBJ2-5, with D possibly being TRBD1 (5 bases). The V gene lost 5 bases and the J gene lost 3 bases, with 13 bases spanning the gap. The V gene's germline CDR1 is LGHNA and CDR2 YSLEER. The CDR3 covers 14 residues. This chain's CDR3 is CASSNLGAEETQYF. The CDR3 DNA is TGCGCCAGCAGCAATCTTGGGGCTGAAGAGACCCAGTACTTC.

The rearrangement links TRBV7-9 to TRBJ1-2; 7 bases line up with TRBD1. V dropped 5 bases and J dropped 3; count of bases not matched to a gene: 6. The CDR3 totals 14 residues. From germline, CDR1 is SEHNR and CDR2 FQNEAQ (reference sequence). The CDR3 spells CASSPKGADYGYTF. CDR3 DNA: TGTGCCAGCAGCCCCAAGGGGGCAGACTATGGCTACACCTTC. Looking up the rest from reference TRBV7-9 and TRBJ1-2 gives the full variable domain: DTGVSQNPRHKITKRGQNVTFRCDPISEHNRLYWYRQTLGQGPEFLTYFQNEAQLEKSRLLSDRFSAERPKGSFSTLEIQRTEQGDSAMYLCASSPKGADYGYTFGSGTRLTVV.

The gene calls are TRBV12-3 or TRBV12-4 and TRBJ1-1; D may be TRBD1 (5 bases). The germline V and J ends were trimmed by 8 bases and 2 bases, with 15 bases remaining between them. The CDR3 spans 14 residues. DNA of the CDR3: TGTGCCAGCGTTAAGAGGGGAAAAAACACTGAAGCTTTCTTT. Protein product: CASVKRGKNTEAFF.